This TCR beta chain emerged from a study of blood T cell repertoires in COVID-19. Study details: The samples span acute and convalescent COVID-19 from the United States, Italy and Spain. Sources were T cells, B-cell-depleted T cells, or PBMCs; the material itself was cDNA or gDNA.

Original processing methods: It was from reference gene primer amplification that nucleated cell counts were estimated. Sequencing used immunoSEQ multiplex PCR; TCRdb keeps in-frame clones, though not all of them. From that table come the V and J calls and clone size; the DNA was used to work out D and trimming. The sample contains about 20,000 clones, around 84% of which appear only once. This CDR3 spans 13 amino acids. Trimming took 3 bases from V and 6 from J; bases not matched to a gene: 3. Germline assignment: CDR1 LGHDT and CDR2 YNNKEL (reference sequence). The origin of this receptor is a man aged 45 to 65 with active COVID-19. V and J are TRBV3-1 (or the pseudogene TRBV3-2) and TRBJ2-3; 7 bases match TRBD2. Material for sequencing was peripheral blood. DNA for the CDR3: TGTGCCAGCAGCCACAGGGAGGGGGATACGCAGTATTTT. This sequence encodes CASSHREGDTQYF.